The clone carrying this T cell receptor beta chain was observed at least ten times. Its antigen is not identified. This sample is drawn from a study of early T cells in non-severe SARS-CoV-2 infection. Study information: It was bulk RNA from unsorted whole blood that was sequenced, and the chains were unpaired.

General study results and limits: Anti-spike CD8 responses were favored by VDJdb matching, which missed private and CD4 specificities.

Each cDNA molecule carried a unique molecular identifier. TCRdb re-analysed the 5' RACE reads in MiXCR, keeping a single row per CDR3 protein. The sample yields some 59,000 distinct CDR3 sequences, 9.3% seen once. The germline gives CDR1 SGHDN, CDR2 FVKESK. After removal of 1 base from V and 5 bases from J, the junction contained 10 bases not matched to a gene. This CDR3 contains 16 residues. This chain joins TRBV14 and TRBJ2-7, with TRBD1 identical over 8 bases. The sequencing sample was made of whole blood. The clonotype comes from an adult who was a healthcare worker with PCR-confirmed SARS-CoV-2 infection or an uninfected control (not recorded which). This CDR3 reads CASSQVRGQVVHEQYF. The CDR3 DNA is TGTGCCAGCAGCCAAGTACGGGGACAGGTCGTCCACGAGCAGTACTTC.